This TCR beta chain originates from a study of T cell responses to AZD1222 COVID-19 vaccine. Overall study findings and caveats: Seropositivity was recorded at baseline in only a handful of AZD1222 recipients. The span of vaccine-associated CD4 TCRs extended across spike, with dominance at 160-218 and 743-854. The sample set comprised mostly white British donors with more females, and clonal diversity was possibly underestimated.

CDR3 length: 11 amino acids. Germline V gene data show CDR1 as MNHNS and CDR2 as SASEGT. V was clipped by 1 base and J by 7 bases, with 5 bases between them. Notes on this clone: Its antigen is not identified. The identical CDR3 is also encoded by other nucleotide sequences in the sample.

Profiled with immunoSEQ multiplex PCR; TCRdb holds only in-frame clones, not every one. The table has approximately 88,000 clones, just over 90% seen once. Here the sequenced sample was peripheral blood, taken on day 0 of AZD1222 vaccination. The receptor was derived from an adult in good health. This chain links TRBV6-1 with TRBJ2-7; unclear D gene. For the CDR3, the DNA is TGTGCCAGCAGTGAAGGGTGGGAGCAGTACTTC. Its protein product is CASSEGWEQYF.